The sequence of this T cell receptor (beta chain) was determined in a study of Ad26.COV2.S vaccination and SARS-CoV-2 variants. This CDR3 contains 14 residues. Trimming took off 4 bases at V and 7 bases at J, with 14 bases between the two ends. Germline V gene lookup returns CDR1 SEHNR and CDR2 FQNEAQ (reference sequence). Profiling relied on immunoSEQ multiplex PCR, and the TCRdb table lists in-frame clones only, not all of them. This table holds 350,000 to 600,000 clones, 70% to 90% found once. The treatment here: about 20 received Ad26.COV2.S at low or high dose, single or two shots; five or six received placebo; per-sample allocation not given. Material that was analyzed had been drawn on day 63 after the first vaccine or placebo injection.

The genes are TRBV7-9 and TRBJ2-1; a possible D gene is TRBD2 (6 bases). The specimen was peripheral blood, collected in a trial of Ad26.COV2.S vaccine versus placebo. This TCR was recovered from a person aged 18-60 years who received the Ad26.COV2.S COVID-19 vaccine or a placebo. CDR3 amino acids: CASSWRDSSNEQFF. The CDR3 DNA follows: TGTGCCAGCAGCTGGCGGGACTCGTCGAATGAGCAGTTCTTC.